This T cell receptor (beta chain) was found in a study of regulatory T cells in long-lasting Graves disease. Study-level points and caveats: Repertoires from persistent disease leaned toward TRBV28, TRBJ1-2 and TRBJ2-5. The study found lower TCR diversity in persistent Graves' patients than in newly diagnosed ones. Shared public clonotypes totalled 2,741 in persistent patients, compared with just under 1,000 in new patients.

TCR beta libraries were built with iRepertoire HTBI primers and Arm-PCR of CDR3 regions. MiXCR was run by TCRdb on the multiplex PCR reads, yielding one entry per CDR3 protein. The table records hundreds of thousands of distinct CDR3 sequences, 18% of them present only once. This clonotype has a count of ten or more. The antigen remains undetermined. V lost 5 bases to trimming and J lost 0 bases; unmatched junction nucleotides: 7. Germline loops: CDR1 SGHAT, CDR2 FQNNGV. The CDR3 is 16 amino acids. Time point in this sample: newly diagnosed GD, antithyroid drugs for less than 3 months. The TCR library was made from RNA that had been extracted from PBMCs in TRIzol. The diagnosis of Graves' disease used American Thyroid Association guidelines.

The sequencing here drew on peripheral blood mononuclear cells (PBMCs), taken at new diagnosis, from a patient treated with antithyroid drugs. V and J are TRBV11-2 and TRBJ2-3, with TRBD2 matching 8 bases. This sequence originates from a female donor with Graves disease. The DNA for the CDR3 is TGTGCCAGCAGCGCGGTTAGCGGGATCAGCACAGATACGCAGTATTTT. Translating it yields CASSAVSGISTDTQYF.